This T cell receptor (beta chain) was retrieved from a study of shared clonotypes between healthy human individuals. Study context: CD4 naive and memory got three plates each, CD8 naive two, CD8 memory one.

In the case of this clone: Its antigen is unknown.

Every immunoSEQ plate was one replicate of a subset's evenly spread DNA. Template for every sorted-subset replicate PCR totaled about 0.2 ug DNA, around 32,000 T cell genomes. Repertoires were generated with immunoSEQ multiplex PCR, while TCRdb's copy carries only in-frame clones and drops some. The top ten hold 0.4% to 0.45% of the sample, which has approximately 1.5 million clones, approximately 98% seen once. The trim removed 5 bases at V and 3 bases at J, leaving 4 bases unmatched. CDR3 size: 14 residues. Germline V lookup: CDR1 SGHVS, CDR2 FQNEAQ. Notes on the study in general: Among non-shared clonotypes, generation probabilities were lower than among those shared by all four donors.

The rearrangement links TRBV7-8 to TRBJ2-7, with TRBD2 matching 10 bases. The source of this sequence is a young man in good health. The specimen was naive CD4+ T cells sorted from blood. Subset: CD45RA+ positively selected. CDR3 bases: TGTGCCAGCAGCCGACTAGCGGGTGTCTACGAGCAGTACTTC. This gives the protein CASSRLAGVYEQYF.